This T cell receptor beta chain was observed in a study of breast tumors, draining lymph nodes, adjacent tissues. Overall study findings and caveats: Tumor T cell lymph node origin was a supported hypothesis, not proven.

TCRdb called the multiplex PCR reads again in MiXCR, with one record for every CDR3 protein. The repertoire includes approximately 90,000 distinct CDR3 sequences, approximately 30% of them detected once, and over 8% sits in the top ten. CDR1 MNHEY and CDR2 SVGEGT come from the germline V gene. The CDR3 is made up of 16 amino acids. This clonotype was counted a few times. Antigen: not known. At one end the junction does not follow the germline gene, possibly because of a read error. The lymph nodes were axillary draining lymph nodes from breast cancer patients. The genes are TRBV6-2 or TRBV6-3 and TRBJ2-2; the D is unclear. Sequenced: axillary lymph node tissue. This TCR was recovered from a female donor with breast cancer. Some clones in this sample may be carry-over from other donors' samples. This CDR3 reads CASSHSPYSNTGELFF. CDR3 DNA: TGTGCCAGCAGTCACTCCCCCTACTCGAACACCGGGGAGCTGTTTTTT.